This T cell receptor (beta chain) is drawn from a study of metastatic and nonmetastatic thyroid tumors. Study context: The comparison covered peripheral blood and tumor or nodule tissue in malignant and benign thyroid patients.

CDR3 length: 12 amino acids. Trimming removed 1 base from V and 7 bases from J, with 7 bases in between. From germline, CDR1 is MDHEN and CDR2 SYDVKM. No treatment of any kind had been given to any patient before thyroid surgery. TCRdb reanalyzed the PCR reads via MiXCR. The table lists some 7,700 clones, 32% of them singletons. The sequence derives from a female donor with papillary thyroid cancer or a benign thyroid nodule (not recorded which). Some clones in this sample may be carry-over from other donors' samples. The sequenced material came from tumor tissue. The chain has TRBV28 and TRBJ1-1; D gene ambiguous. The CDR3 region has the DNA TGTGCCAGCAGTTTATCTCAGCTTGAAGCTTTCTTT. Translated: CASSLSQLEAFF.